The 21 T cell receptor beta chains listed next were all sequenced from one sample in a study of blood T cell repertoires in COVID-19. Produced via immunoSEQ multiplex PCR; TCRdb's table is partial and in-frame only. The repertoire includes 200,000 to 250,000 clones, 88% of them detected once, and over 12% sits in the top ten. Sequencing input: PBMCs or T cells enriched from blood (not recorded which). Every receptor here comes from a woman aged 50 to 60 with acute COVID-19.

V is TRBV3-1 (or the pseudogene TRBV3-2) and J is TRBJ2-1, with 8 bases aligning to TRBD2. Trimming at V came to 1 base and at J to 0 bases, leaving 2 bases not matched to a gene. CDR1 is LGHDT, CDR2 YNNKEL, per germline (reference sequence). The CDR3 runs 16 residues. In DNA, the CDR3 is TGTGCCAGCAGCCAAGGGACTAGCCTCTCCTACAATGAGCAGTTCTTC. Translated: CASSQGTSLSYNEQFF.

J is TRBJ1-2 and V is TRBV7-2; TRBD1 matches at 9 bases. Germline values: CDR1 SGHTA, CDR2 FQGNSA. This CDR3 has 17 residues. V shed 1 base and J 1 base; nucleotides not matched to a gene: 7. CDR3 bases: TGTGCCAGCAGCTTAGAGGGGACAGGGCCCCTTAACTATGGCTACACCTTC. This codes for CASSLEGTGPLNYGYTF.

This clone was recorded only once. The chain recombines TRBV28 with TRBJ2-3; D might be TRBD1 (7 bases). The CDR3 consists of 16 residues. V lost 2 bases to trimming and J lost 1 base, with 13 bases between them. The germline CDR1 and CDR2 sequences are MDHEN and SYDVKM. CDR3 coding DNA: TGTGCCAGCAGTTTAGGAGGGGGCCTAGGCACAGATACGCAGTATTTT. Its protein product is CASSLGGGLGTDTQYF.

The table lists this clone with a count of one. The chain employs TRBV7-3 and TRBJ2-2; the match to TRBD2 covers 7 bases. Germline CDR1 and CDR2: SGHTA and FQGTGA. Losses at the gene ends were 5 bases for V and 3 bases for J; bases not matched to a gene: 9. CDR3 size: 16 residues. The CDR3: CASSREEGAHTGELFF. CDR3 in DNA: TGTGCCAGCAGCCGGGAGGAAGGGGCTCACACCGGGGAGCTGTTTTTT.

The chain couples TRBV9 to TRBJ1-1, with 7 bases aligning to TRBD1. V shed 3 bases and J 0 bases; nucleotides not matched to a gene: 5. The CDR3 contains 15 residues. Per the germline V gene, CDR1 is SGDLS and CDR2 is YYNGEE. The CDR3 is CASSGTGTVNTEAFF. CDR3 coding DNA: TGTGCCAGCAGCGGGACCGGGACAGTGAACACTGAAGCTTTCTTT.

Of note for this clone: The junction and the germline gene differ at one end; a read error may be behind it. V is TRBV7-8 and J is TRBJ2-7; 10 bases match TRBD2. The CDR3 consists of 15 residues. The germline gives CDR1 SGHVS, CDR2 FQNEAQ. CDR3 in DNA: TGTGCCAGCAGCCTAGCGGGAGTTCGGGCTCGGGAGCAGTACTTC. Its translation: CASSLAGVRAREQYF.

This clone was seen only a few times. The V gene is TRBV20-1, the J gene TRBJ1-2; unclear D gene. The length of the CDR3 is 11 residues. CDR1 is DFQATT, CDR2 SNEGSKA, per germline (reference sequence). Trimming left V 3 bases short and J 6 bases short, with 8 bases between. The CDR3 DNA reads TGCAGTGCTAGTTCGCGAGATGGCTACACCTTC. The encoded protein is CSASSRDGYTF.

The rearrangement joins TRBV11-2 to TRBJ1-3, with 8 bases aligning to TRBD1. V gave up 5 bases and J gave up 0 bases; unmatched junction bases: 3. This CDR3 region has 15 residues. Germline CDR1 reads SGHAT; CDR2 reads FQNNGV. The CDR3 nucleotides are TGTGCCAGCAGCCCCGGGACAGGCTCTGGAAACACCATATATTTT. Translation: CASSPGTGSGNTIYF.

The V call is TRBV15, the J call TRBJ2-3, with 7 bases matching TRBD1. Germline values: CDR1 LNHNV, CDR2 YYDKDF (reference sequence). The ends lost 8 bases at V and 0 bases at J; junction bases unmatched: 8. The CDR3 extends over 15 amino acids. CDR3 nucleotide sequence: TGTGCCACCGCCTCCGTACAGGGGAGCACAGATACGCAGTATTTT. This sequence encodes CATASVQGSTDTQYF. The entire variable domain, with the rest obtained from reference TRBV15 and TRBJ2-3, is as follows: DAMVIQNPRYQVTQFGKPVTLSCSQTLNHNVMYWYQQKSSQAPKLLFHYYDKDFNNEADTPDNFQSRRPNTSFCFLDIRSPGLGDTAMYLCATASVQGSTDTQYFGPGTRLTVL.

The V and J genes are TRBV5-4 and TRBJ2-7, with D unresolved. This CDR3 is built from 12 residues. V shed 2 bases and J shed 0 bases, with 3 bases lying between them. CDR1 is SGHNT, CDR2 YYREEE, per germline (reference sequence). The CDR3 here is CASSFLSYEQYF. DNA of the CDR3: TGTGCCAGCAGCTTCCTCTCCTACGAGCAGTACTTC. Combining the CDR3 with reference TRBV5-4 and TRBJ2-7 gives the whole variable domain ETGVTQSPTHLIKTRGQQVTLRCSSQSGHNTVSWYQQALGQGPQFIFQYYREEENGRGNFPPRFSGLQFPNYSSELNVNALELDDSALYLCASSFLSYEQYFGPGTRLTVT.

The chain carries TRBV19 and TRBJ1-5, with TRBD1 matching over 8 bases. The CDR3 is made up of 16 amino acids. V was pared by 5 bases and J by 5 bases, with 11 bases of the junction left unmatched. Looked up from germline, CDR1 is LNHDA and CDR2 is SQIVND (reference sequence). The CDR3 DNA follows: TGTGCCAGTAGTCGCGCCCCAGGGGGCCGGGATCAGCCCCAGCATTTT. Its translation is CASSRAPGGRDQPQHF.

The chain recombines TRBV19 with TRBJ1-3; TRBD1 matches 7 bases. Germline values: CDR1 LNHDA, CDR2 SQIVND (reference sequence). The CDR3 has 15 amino acids. With 7 bases clipped from V and 3 bases from J, the junction kept 9 bases outside the gene matches. The CDR3 region has the DNA TGTGCCAGTACCATAACAGGGGAGTTTGGAAACACCATATATTTT. As protein: CASTITGEFGNTIYF.

The V and J genes are TRBV19 and TRBJ2-2, with unresolved D. The CDR3 loop spans 15 amino acids. The ends were cut back, 4 bases at V and 4 bases at J, with 13 bases in the middle. The germline CDR1 and CDR2 sequences are LNHDA and SQIVND (reference sequence). The CDR3 region is CASSTPAPGTGELFF. DNA for the CDR3: TGTGCCAGTAGTACCCCGGCCCCAGGCACCGGGGAGCTGTTTTTT.

The chain employs TRBV29-1 and TRBJ2-5, with 9 bases identical to TRBD2. This CDR3 contains 14 residues. The germline CDR1 and CDR2 sequences are SQVTM and ANQGSEA. V gave up 6 bases and J gave up 4 bases; unmatched junction bases: 9. CDR3 loop: CSVPPGTSLETQYF. CDR3 bases: TGCAGCGTACCCCCCGGGACTAGCTTAGAGACCCAGTACTTC.

A few counts support this clone. This chain links TRBV9 with TRBJ1-2, with D possibly matching TRBD1 (5 bases). In germline, CDR1 is SGDLS, CDR2 YYNGEE. With 0 bases removed from V and 2 bases from J, the gap between germline ends came to 11 bases. The CDR3 has 15 amino acids. The CDR3 bases are TGTGCCAGCAGCGTAGTAACAGGTGGGAACTATGGCTACACCTTC. It translates to CASSVVTGGNYGYTF.

The chain is built from TRBV24-1 and TRBJ2-3; 7 positions agree with TRBD1. The CDR3 consists of 17 residues. The V segment lost 2 bases and the J segment 2 bases; nucleotides outside the gene matches: 9. Germline-derived CDR1 and CDR2 are KGHDR and SFDVKD. The CDR3 nucleotides are TGTGCCACCAGTGATTATGACAGGGTCCCTTCCACAGATACGCAGTATTTT. This encodes CATSDYDRVPSTDTQYF.

The chain employs TRBV6-5 and TRBJ2-7, with 7 bases lining up with TRBD2. V dropped 7 bases and J dropped 1; count of bases not matched to a gene: 10. This CDR3 is built from 15 residues. CDR1 MNHEY and CDR2 SVGAGI come from the germline V gene. The CDR3 is CASTEPDGGSYEQYF. As DNA, the CDR3 is TGTGCCAGCACCGAGCCGGACGGGGGGTCCTACGAGCAGTACTTC.

This clone was recorded once. J is TRBJ2-5 and V is TRBV4-1; TRBD2 might be the D (6 bases). The germline CDR1 and CDR2 sequences are MGHRA and YSYEKL. Trimming removed 8 bases from V and 3 bases from J, with 19 bases in between. CDR3 length equals 15 residues. CDR3 bases: TGCGCCAGCGGGGGGAACGGGAAGTTGAAAGAGACCCAGTACTTC. Protein product: CASGGNGKLKETQYF.

J is TRBJ1-4 and V is TRBV27; TRBD1 aligns across 7 bases. Germline lookup yields CDR1 MNHEY and CDR2 SMNVEV (reference sequence). There are 18 residues in the CDR3. After removal of 1 base from V and 5 bases from J, the junction contained 13 bases not matched to a gene. DNA for the CDR3: TGTGCCAGCAGTTTATTTTATGGAGGGACAGATCTAAATGAAAAACTGTTTTTT. Amino acids: CASSLFYGGTDLNEKLFF.

This chain links TRBV27 with TRBJ2-3, with TRBD1 matching over 11 bases. CDR3 length: 15 amino acids. After removal of 4 bases from V and 3 bases from J, the junction contained 3 bases not matched to a gene. The germline CDR1 and CDR2 sequences are MNHEY and SMNVEV (reference sequence). DNA of the CDR3: TGTGCCAGCAGTTGGACAGGGGGCAGGACAGATACGCAGTATTTT. Its protein product is CASSWTGGRTDTQYF.

This rearrangement joins TRBV30 to TRBJ1-3, with TRBD1 as a possible D gene (6 bases). This CDR3 has 15 amino acids. Trimming removed 3 bases at V and 4 bases at J, with 16 bases between. Looked up from germline, CDR1 is GTSNPN and CDR2 is SVGIG (reference sequence). CDR3 bases: TGTGCCTGGAGGAGACAGGATTTCGCCGGAAACACCATATATTTT. Amino acids: CAWRRQDFAGNTIYF.